This note documents a single T cell receptor beta chain sequence. These data are taken from a study of blood T cell repertoires in COVID-19. Study at large: From the United States, Italy and Spain came samples of acute and convalescent COVID-19.

The authors' processing: Estimation of nucleated cell counts was performed using reference gene primer amplification. Assay: immunoSEQ multiplex PCR; the TCRdb copy retains only in-frame clones and omits some. V and J calls and clone size are copied from that table; D and trimming were computed from the DNA. This sample carries a few hundred thousand clones, about four fifths of them seen once, and the ten largest clones take approximately 1.2%. The germline V and J ends were trimmed by 10 bases and 5 bases, with 18 bases remaining between them. Germline loops: CDR1 SNHLY, CDR2 FYNNEI. The CDR3 consists of 14 residues.

The chain carries TRBV2 and TRBJ2-1; D is perhaps TRBD2 (5 bases). This TCR was recovered from a woman aged 45 to 65 with acute or convalescent COVID-19. The sequencing input was peripheral blood. The CDR3 loop is CATAGTAFNNEQFF. In DNA, the CDR3 is TGTGCCACTGCGGGCACAGCCTTTAACAATGAGCAGTTCTTC.